This T cell receptor beta chain was profiled in a study of blood T cell repertoires in COVID-19. Background on the study: Acute and convalescent COVID-19 samples came from the United States, Italy and Spain. The analysed material was cDNA or gDNA that came from T cells, B-cell-depleted T cells, or PBMCs.

This clone has a handful of counts. As handled by the study authors: Amplification with reference gene primers provided the estimates of nucleated cell counts. This table comes from immunoSEQ multiplex PCR, and its TCRdb copy is limited to in-frame clones, with some not included. V, J and clone size reflect that table, while D and trimming were determined from the DNA. Here the sample spans roughly 460,000 clones, 80% to 90% being singletons. Germline CDR1 and CDR2: LNHDA and SQIVND (reference sequence). There are 14 residues in the CDR3. V dropped 7 bases and J dropped 0 bases, with 10 bases sitting between them.

This chain uses TRBV19 with TRBJ2-1, with D perhaps TRBD2 (6 bases). Sequenced: peripheral blood. The receptor's source is a man aged 18 to 29 with COVID-19, enrolled during active disease. As DNA, the CDR3 is TGTGCCAGTAAGGCGGGGAGCTCCTACAATGAGCAGTTCTTC. It encodes CASKAGSSYNEQFF. Combining the CDR3 with reference TRBV19 and TRBJ2-1 gives the whole variable domain DGGITQSPKYLFRKEGQNVTLSCEQNLNHDAMYWYRQDPGQGLRLIYYSQIVNDFQKGDIAEGYSVSREKKESFPLTVTSAQKNPTAFYLCASKAGSSYNEQFFGPGTRLTVL.